Each of the 2 T cell receptor beta chains below was sequenced from the same sample in a study of T cells in Graves' hyperthyroidism and ophthalmopathy. The CDR3 regions of TCR beta were amplified from RNA transcripts. HTBI primers were used for first-round RT-PCR of the TCR CDR3. TCRdb passed the multiplex PCR reads through MiXCR, listing each CDR3 protein once. The repertoire holds 350,000 to 450,000 distinct CDR3 sequences, with 14% as singletons. Sample: blood. The receptors stem from a woman between 55 and 75 years old with Graves' hyperthyroidism.

The chain joins TRBV5-1 to TRBJ1-3, with D possibly matching TRBD1 (6 bases). This CDR3 comprises 16 residues. The ends were cut back, 4 bases at V and 8 bases at J, with 22 bases in the middle. From germline, CDR1 is SGHRS and CDR2 YFSETQ. The CDR3 sequence: CASSGREQGLGDTIYF. The DNA for the CDR3 is TGCGCCAGCAGCGGACGAGAACAGGGCCTCGGGGACACCATATATTTT.

The chain recombines TRBV11-3 with TRBJ1-5, with TRBD1 matching 7 bases. Germline V gene lookup returns CDR1 SGHNT and CDR2 YENEEA. The CDR3 is 15 amino acids. The ends lost 0 bases at V and 6 bases at J; junction bases unmatched: 5. CDR3 nucleotide sequence: TGTGCCAGCAGCTTAGAGACAGGGTTTGGTCAGCCCCAGCATTTT. This gives the protein CASSLETGFGQPQHF.